The clone carrying this T cell receptor (beta chain) showed up just a few times. TCRdb re-called the RT-PCR reads through MiXCR, storing one row per CDR3 protein. The repertoire has just under 550,000 distinct CDR3 sequences, under 25% of them found once; the top ten carry approximately 2.9%. Germline CDR1 reads DFQATT; CDR2 reads SNEGSKA (reference sequence). The germline V and J ends were trimmed by 0 bases and 2 bases, with 9 bases remaining between them. The CDR3 sequence is 14 residues long. These data belong to a study of response to subunit inactivated influenza vaccine. These sequences were also reported in another study, on T cells expressing NK-cell markers. In that study: UMIs were included in TCR beta cDNA generated by 5'RACE template switching.

This receptor was identified in a man aged 45-65 years who received an inactivated influenza vaccine. The V gene is TRBV20-1, the J gene TRBJ2-3; unclear D gene. The material was CD4+ T cells sorted from PBMCs, obtained approximately 12 days after vaccination. The CDR3 loop reads CSARDWANTDTQYF. CDR3 sequence (DNA): TGCAGTGCTAGAGATTGGGCAAACACAGATACGCAGTATTTT.